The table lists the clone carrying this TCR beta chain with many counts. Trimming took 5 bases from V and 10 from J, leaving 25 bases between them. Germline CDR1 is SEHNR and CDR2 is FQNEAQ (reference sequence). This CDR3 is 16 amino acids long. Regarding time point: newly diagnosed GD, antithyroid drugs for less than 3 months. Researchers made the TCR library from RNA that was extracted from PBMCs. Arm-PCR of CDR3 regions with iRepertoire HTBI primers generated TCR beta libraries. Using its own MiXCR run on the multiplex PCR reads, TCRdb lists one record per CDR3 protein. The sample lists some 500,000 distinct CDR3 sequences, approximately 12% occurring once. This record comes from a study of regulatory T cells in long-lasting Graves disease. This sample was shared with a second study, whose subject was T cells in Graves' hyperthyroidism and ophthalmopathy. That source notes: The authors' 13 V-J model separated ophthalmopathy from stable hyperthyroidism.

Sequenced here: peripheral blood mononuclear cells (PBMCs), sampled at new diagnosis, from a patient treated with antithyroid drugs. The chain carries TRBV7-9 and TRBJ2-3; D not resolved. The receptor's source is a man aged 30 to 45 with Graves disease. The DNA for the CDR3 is TGTGCCAGCAGCCATCCGGGCCGCGACGTACATCCTCCGCAGTATTTT. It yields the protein CASSHPGRDVHPPQYF.